These 27 T cell receptor beta chains originate from one sample sequenced in a study of molecular identifiers for immune sequencing clone quantification. TCRdb re-called the PCR reads with MiXCR, one entry per CDR3 protein. This table has about 510,000 distinct CDR3 sequences, roughly 25% appearing once. Specimen: naive CD8+ T cells from blood, with Jurkat cell RNA spiked in. Sample subset: FACS-sorted CD8+CD4-CCR7+CD45RA+ naive T cells. The receptors derive from a human donor in good health. Some libraries in this study had Jurkat cell RNA spiked in.

This clonotype was seen more than once but under ten times. The chain employs TRBV29-1 and TRBJ2-3, with TRBD2 matching 9 bases. J gave up 1 base and V 3 bases, and 14 bases lay outside the gene matches. This CDR3 is 18 amino acids long. Germline lookup yields CDR1 SQVTM and CDR2 ANQGSEA. The CDR3 sequence is CSVDGYSAGGFGTDTQYF. CDR3 in DNA: TGCAGCGTTGACGGTTATTCTGCGGGAGGGTTTGGCACAGATACGCAGTATTTT.

The rearrangement uses TRBV6-5 and TRBJ1-5; tentative D call: TRBD1 (6 bases). V shed 5 bases and J shed 3 bases, with 11 bases lying between them. This CDR3 is built from 14 residues. Germline CDR1 reads MNHEY; CDR2 reads SVGAGI. CDR3 sequence reads: CASSEGHLNQPQHF. CDR3 in DNA: TGTGCCAGCAGTGAGGGACACCTCAATCAGCCCCAGCATTTT.

The rearrangement joins TRBV20-1 to TRBJ2-7; D possibly corresponds to TRBD1 (5 bases). The length of the CDR3 is 13 residues. V lost 6 bases and J lost 0, with 12 bases in between. Germline V gene lookup returns CDR1 DFQATT and CDR2 SNEGSKA (reference sequence). The CDR3 DNA reads TGCAGTGCCCTACTGGACAACTCCTACGAGCAGTACTTC. Encoded protein: CSALLDNSYEQYF.

This clonotype was counted between two and nine times. This may stem from a read error, because a much larger clone lies one nucleotide away. This chain joins TRBV7-6 and TRBJ1-5; 9 positions match TRBD1. V trimming: 2 bases; J trimming: 11 bases; junction bases outside the gene matches: 4. This CDR3 spans 13 amino acids. Germline assignment: CDR1 SGHVS and CDR2 FNYEAQ. CDR3 region: CASSLTGGETQHF. DNA of the CDR3: TGTGCCAGCAGCTTAACAGGGGGCGAGACCCAGCATTTT.

This clonotype turned up a few times. This chain uses TRBV13 with TRBJ1-1; TRBD1 matches at 9 bases. Germline CDR1 and CDR2: PRHDT and FYEKMQ (reference sequence). V shed 7 bases, J shed 1 base, and the junction held 7 bases outside the gene matches. The CDR3 runs 15 residues. The CDR3: CASIPQGAWNTEAFF. In DNA form, the CDR3 reads TGTGCCAGCATCCCACAGGGGGCGTGGAACACTGAAGCTTTCTTT. Looking up the rest from reference TRBV13 and TRBJ1-1 gives the full variable domain: AAGVIQSPRHLIKEKRETATLKCYPIPRHDTVYWYQQGPGQDPQFLISFYEKMQSDKGSIPDRFSAQQFSDYHSELNMSSLELGDSALYFCASIPQGAWNTEAFFGQGTRLTVV.

The chain couples TRBV4-3 to TRBJ1-1; maybe TRBD1 (6 bases). The CDR3 is 15 residues long. V dropped 2 bases and J dropped 3 bases, with 13 bases sitting between them. From germline, CDR1 is LGHNA and CDR2 YSLEER. The DNA for the CDR3 is TGCGCCAGCAGCCAATTATGGCCAGGGGACACTGAAGCTTTCTTT. This gives the protein CASSQLWPGDTEAFF.

The table lists this clonotype with a few counts. This CDR3 reads CASSILAGVVNEQFF. The CDR3 DNA reads as TGTGCCAGTAGTATTTTAGCGGGAGTGGTAAATGAGCAGTTCTTC. The V call is TRBV19, the J call TRBJ2-1; 9 bases line up with TRBD2. Germline CDR1 reads LNHDA; CDR2 reads SQIVND (reference sequence). This CDR3 is built from 15 residues. Germline trimming cut 3 bases from V and 7 bases from J; bases unmatched to any gene: 7.

J is TRBJ2-7 and V is TRBV7-7, with D maybe TRBD1 (6 bases). This CDR3 is built from 13 residues. Germline V gives CDR1 SSHAT, CDR2 FNYEAQ (reference sequence). V lost 5 bases and J 7 bases, leaving 15 bases between the germline ends. The CDR3 nucleotides are TGTGCCAGCAGCGGCAGTGACACAGGGGAGCAGTACTTC. Encoded protein: CASSGSDTGEQYF. The variable domain in full, completed from reference TRBV7-7 and TRBJ2-7, reads GAGVSQSPRYKVTKRGQDVTLRCDPISSHATLYWYQQALGQGPEFLTYFNYEAQPDKSGLPSDRFSAERPEGSISTLTIQRTEQRDSAMYRCASSGSDTGEQYFGPGTRLTVT.

Concerning this clonotype: The CDR3 does not end in the conserved phenylalanine or tryptophan, so this is likely a read error. The chain carries TRBV29-1 and TRBJ2-7; a weak D match, TRBD1 (5 bases). The CDR3 sequence is 13 residues long. CDR1 is SQVTM, CDR2 ANQGSEA, per germline. V gave up 3 bases and J gave up 0 bases, with 9 bases separating them. The CDR3 spells CSVEGQDSYEQYS. The CDR3 DNA follows: TGCAGCGTTGAGGGGCAAGACTCCTACGAGCAGTACTCC.

This chain joins TRBV10-1 and TRBJ2-7; 10 bases are shared with TRBD1. Losses at the gene ends were 2 bases for V and 5 bases for J; bases not matched to a gene: 6. Germline V lookup: CDR1 WNHNN, CDR2 SYGVQD (reference sequence). The CDR3 consists of 15 residues. The CDR3 DNA reads TGCGCCAGCAGTGAGGTGGGACAGGGGCCGCACGAGCAGTACTTC. Protein product: CASSEVGQGPHEQYF.

The chain has TRBV27 and TRBJ2-2; 10 nucleotides match TRBD2. CDR1 and CDR2 from the germline V gene are MNHEY and SMNVEV (reference sequence). V lost 2 bases to trimming and J lost 5 bases; unmatched junction nucleotides: 11. The CDR3 spans 18 residues. The CDR3 DNA is TGTGCCAGCAGTTTAACGCCTAGCGGGAGAGGGGGAACCGGGGAGCTGTTTTTT. Encoded protein: CASSLTPSGRGGTGELFF.

The chain joins TRBV9 to TRBJ2-7; no reliable D call. Germline V gene sequence: CDR1 SGDLS, CDR2 YYNGEE. CDR3 size: 11 residues. The ends were cut back, 4 bases at V and 7 bases at J, with 9 bases in the middle. The CDR3 DNA reads as TGTGCCAGCAGCCCAGCCTCAGAGCAGTACTTC. This translates into CASSPASEQYF. The full variable domain, completed using reference TRBV9 and TRBJ2-7, is DSGVTQTPKHLITATGQRVTLRCSPRSGDLSVYWYQQSLDQGLQFLIQYYNGEERAKGNILERFSAQQFPDLHSELNLSSLELGDSALYFCASSPASEQYFGPGTRLTVT.

This clonotype came up many times. The rearrangement links TRBV7-6 to TRBJ2-3; 9 bases agree with TRBD1. Germline V gene sequence: CDR1 SGHVS, CDR2 FNYEAQ. After removal of 3 bases from V and 2 bases from J, the junction contained 6 bases not matched to a gene. CDR3 length: 16 amino acids. DNA of the CDR3: TGTGCCAGCAGCTTCAAGAGGACAGGGGCCACAGATACGCAGTATTTT. It yields the protein CASSFKRTGATDTQYF. Together with reference TRBV7-6 and TRBJ2-3, the CDR3 gives the full variable domain: GAGVSQSPRYKVTKRGQDVALRCDPISGHVSLYWYRQALGQGPEFLTYFNYEAQQDKSGLPNDRFSAERPEGSISTLTIQRTEQRDSAMYRCASSFKRTGATDTQYFGPGTRLTVL.

With respect to this clonotype: This is likely a read error, given that the CDR3 carries no conserved phenylalanine or tryptophan at its end. The V call is TRBV4-1, the J call TRBJ1-1; 8 bases are shared with TRBD1. V lost 8 bases and J lost 7; bases outside the gene matches: 9. The CDR3 is made up of 13 amino acids. Germline V gives CDR1 MGHRA, CDR2 YSYEKL. CDR3: CASWGRGLSEAFS. The DNA of the CDR3 is TGCGCCAGCTGGGGCAGGGGGCTTAGTGAAGCTTTCTCT.

Regarding this clonotype: A much larger clone lies one base from this, so it may be a read error. The chain carries TRBV12-3 or TRBV12-4 and TRBJ2-5; no reliable D call. This CDR3 has 13 amino acids. As DNA, the CDR3 is TGTGCCGGCAGTTCCGACGGGCAAGAGACCCAGTACTTC. This codes for CAGSSDGQETQYF.

The sample holds many counts of this clonotype. The genes are TRBV14 and TRBJ2-3; 8 bases match TRBD2. J lost 4 bases, V lost 4 bases, and 7 bases had no gene match. Germline V gene sequence: CDR1 SGHDN, CDR2 FVKESK. The CDR3 runs to 15 residues. This CDR3 is CASSRVGRAPDTQYF. CDR3 bases: TGTGCCAGCAGCCGCGTCGGGAGGGCTCCAGATACGCAGTATTTT.

V gene TRBV7-9 combines with J gene TRBJ2-5; perhaps TRBD2 as D (7 bases). The CDR3 extends over 13 amino acids. Germline values: CDR1 SEHNR, CDR2 FQNEAQ (reference sequence). V lost 6 bases, J lost 7 bases, and 15 bases lay in between. This chain's CDR3 is CASRPEGGGTQYF. The CDR3 region has the DNA TGTGCCAGCAGGCCCGAGGGAGGGGGGACCCAGTACTTC.

Points on this clonotype: A much larger clone lies a single base off, so this may be a read error. V gene TRBV29-1 combines with J gene TRBJ2-3; 10 nucleotides line up with TRBD1. CDR3 size: 16 residues. Per germline, CDR1 SQVTM and CDR2 ANQGSEA. CDR3 sequence reads: CSARRWDRGSTGTQYF. The CDR3 region has the DNA TGCAGCGCCCGAAGGTGGGACAGGGGTTCTACAGGTACGCAGTATTTT.

In this sample, this clonotype turned up a few times. The V and J genes are TRBV20-1 and TRBJ2-2, with TRBD2 identical over 7 bases. The CDR3 is made up of 18 amino acids. The germline V gene encodes CDR1 DFQATT and CDR2 SNEGSKA (reference sequence). With V trimmed by 0 bases and J by 4 bases, 14 bases remained unmatched. The CDR3 bases are TGCAGTGCTAGAGATCTTCGCGGGAGCTCCTGGGGCACCGGGGAGCTGTTTTTT. It specifies CSARDLRGSSWGTGELFF.

This clonotype was seen a handful of times. The J gene is TRBJ2-7, the V gene TRBV13; unclear D gene. This CDR3 has 11 amino acids. V was cut by 5 bases and J by 6 bases, with 8 bases left in between. The germline CDR1 and CDR2 sequences are PRHDT and FYEKMQ (reference sequence). The CDR3 region is CASSTSTEQYF. The CDR3 DNA reads as TGTGCCAGCAGCACCTCCACCGAGCAGTACTTC.

This clonotype was recorded a few times. The V gene is TRBV11-2, the J gene TRBJ2-7; 8 bases match TRBD2. The germline V gene has CDR1 SGHAT and CDR2 FQNNGV. Unmatched junction bases numbered 8, after V lost 1 base and J lost 6 bases. The CDR3 is made up of 15 amino acids. The DNA of the CDR3 is TGTGCCAGCAGCTTAGTGGGGACTAGGTCTGCCGAGCAGTACTTC. Translation: CASSLVGTRSAEQYF.

The chain is built from TRBV27 and TRBJ2-1; D call uncertain. The CDR3 has 11 residues. CDR1 and CDR2 from the germline V gene are MNHEY and SMNVEV (reference sequence). The ends were cut back, 6 bases at V and 9 bases at J, with 9 bases in the middle. CDR3: CASRQYGEQFF. In DNA, the CDR3 is TGTGCCAGCAGGCAGTACGGTGAGCAGTTCTTC.

This clonotype turned up a few times. The CDR3 spells CASSQGYGQNEQFF. As DNA, the CDR3 is TGTGCCAGCTCACAGGGGTACGGACAGAATGAGCAGTTCTTC. V and J are TRBV18 and TRBJ2-1; perhaps TRBD1 as D (6 bases). This CDR3 has 14 amino acids. V lost 4 bases to trimming and J lost 7 bases, with 14 bases between them. Germline V CDR1 and CDR2: KGHSH, LQKENI.

V is TRBV5-5 and J is TRBJ1-3; no clear D gene. The germline V gene has CDR1 SGHKS and CDR2 YYEKEE (reference sequence). V was trimmed by 0 bases and J by 2 bases, leaving 3 bases between them. The CDR3 is made up of 13 amino acids. The CDR3 loop is CASSLGAGNTIYF. CDR3 bases: TGTGCCAGCAGCTTGGGAGCTGGAAACACCATATATTTT.

This clonotype was seen ten or more times. The chain couples TRBV7-9 to TRBJ1-1; no firm D call. Trimming left V 1 base short and J 8 bases short, with 11 bases between. The CDR3 spans 13 residues. Germline V CDR1 and CDR2: SEHNR, FQNEAQ (reference sequence). In DNA form, the CDR3 reads TGTGCCAGCAGCTTAGGTCCTTTCCCCGAAGCTTTCTTT. It yields the protein CASSLGPFPEAFF.

This clonotype was counted ten times or more. The rearrangement joins TRBV4-1 to TRBJ1-2; 7 bases are a match to TRBD1. The CDR3 runs to 15 residues. V shed 0 bases and J 5 bases; nucleotides not matched to a gene: 6. Germline CDR1 is MGHRA and CDR2 is YSYEKL. In nucleotides, the CDR3 is TGCGCCAGCAGCCAAGATCCAGGGGGAGATTATGGCTACACCTTC. Its translation: CASSQDPGGDYGYTF.

This clonotype was found a few times. V is TRBV27 and J is TRBJ2-3; D gene ambiguous. V was trimmed by 6 bases and J by 5 bases, leaving 9 bases between them. CDR1 and CDR2 (germline): MNHEY, SMNVEV (reference sequence). The CDR3 covers 12 residues. DNA of the CDR3: TGTGCCAGCAGCTCTCATGGAGATACGCAGTATTTT. It is translated as CASSSHGDTQYF.